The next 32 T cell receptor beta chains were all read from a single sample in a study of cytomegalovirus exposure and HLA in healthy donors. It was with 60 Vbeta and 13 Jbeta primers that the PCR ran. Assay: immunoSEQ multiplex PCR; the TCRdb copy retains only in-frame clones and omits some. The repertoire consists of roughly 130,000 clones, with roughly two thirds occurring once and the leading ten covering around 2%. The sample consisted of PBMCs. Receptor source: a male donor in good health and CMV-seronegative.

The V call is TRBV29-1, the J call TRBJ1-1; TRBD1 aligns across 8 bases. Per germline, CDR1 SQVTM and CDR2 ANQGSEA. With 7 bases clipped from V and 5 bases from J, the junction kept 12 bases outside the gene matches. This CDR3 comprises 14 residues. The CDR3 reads CSARGLLSWTEAFF. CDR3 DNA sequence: TGCAGCGCCAGGGGGCTCCTTTCATGGACTGAAGCTTTCTTT.

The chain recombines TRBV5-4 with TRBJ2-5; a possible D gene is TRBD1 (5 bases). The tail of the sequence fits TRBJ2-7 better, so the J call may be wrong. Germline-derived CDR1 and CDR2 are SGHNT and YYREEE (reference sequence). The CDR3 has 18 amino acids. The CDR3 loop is CASSSKGPSGRERDEQYF. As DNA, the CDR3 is TGTGCCAGCAGCTCCAAAGGACCTTCGGGCAGGGAACGTGACGAGCAGTACTTC.

The CDR3 spells CASSLGQRRELFF. CDR3 nucleotides: TGTGCCAGCAGCTTGGGACAACGGAGGGAGCTGTTTTTT. The chain carries TRBV7-8 and TRBJ2-2, with D tentatively TRBD1 (6 bases). CDR1 and CDR2 (germline): SGHVS, FQNEAQ. The CDR3 covers 13 residues. V was clipped by 3 bases and J by 9 bases, with 11 bases between them.

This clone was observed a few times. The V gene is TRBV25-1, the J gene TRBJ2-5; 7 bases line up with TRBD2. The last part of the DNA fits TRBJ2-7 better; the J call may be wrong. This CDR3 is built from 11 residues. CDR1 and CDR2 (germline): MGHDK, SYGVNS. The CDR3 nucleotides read TGTGCCACAGTGGGGGGGTACGAGCAGTACTTC. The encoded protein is CATVGGYEQYF.

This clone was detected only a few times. This chain's CDR3 is CASSYGAGNSHEQYF. The CDR3 bases are TGTGCCAGCAGTTACGGGGCAGGGAATAGCCACGAGCAGTACTTC. The V call is TRBV6-5, the J call TRBJ2-7; a weak D match, TRBD1 (5 bases). Trimming shortened V by 2 bases and J by 5 bases, and 16 bases separated the two germline ends. The V gene's germline CDR1 is MNHEY and CDR2 SVGAGI. The CDR3 sequence is 15 residues long.

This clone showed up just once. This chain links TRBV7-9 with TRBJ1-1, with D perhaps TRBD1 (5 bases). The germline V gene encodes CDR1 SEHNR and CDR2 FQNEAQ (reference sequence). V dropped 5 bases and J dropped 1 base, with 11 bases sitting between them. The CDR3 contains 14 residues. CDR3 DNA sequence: TGTGCCAGCAGCCGCTTGACAGAGAACACTGAAGCTTTCTTT. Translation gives CASSRLTENTEAFF.

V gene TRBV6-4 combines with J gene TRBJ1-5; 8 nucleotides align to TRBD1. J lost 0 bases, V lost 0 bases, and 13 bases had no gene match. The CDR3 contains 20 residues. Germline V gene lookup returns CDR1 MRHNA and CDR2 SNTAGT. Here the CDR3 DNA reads TGTGCCAGCAGTGACTCTTCGTCCCGCCCGGGACAGGATAGCAATCAGCCCCAGCATTTT. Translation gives CASSDSSSRPGQDSNQPQHF.

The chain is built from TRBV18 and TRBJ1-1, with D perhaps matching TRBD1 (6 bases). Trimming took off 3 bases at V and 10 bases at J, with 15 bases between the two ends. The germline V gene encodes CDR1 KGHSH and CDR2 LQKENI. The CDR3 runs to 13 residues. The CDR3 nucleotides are TGTGCCAGCTCACCGGGAGACAGGTCACCAGCTTTCTTT. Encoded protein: CASSPGDRSPAFF.

CDR3 coding DNA: TGTGCCAGCAGCTTCACAGGGGGGCTCAACGAGCAGTACTTC. It encodes CASSFTGGLNEQYF. The V gene is TRBV7-6, the J gene TRBJ2-7; 8 bases line up with TRBD1. CDR3 size: 14 residues. The V gene's germline CDR1 is SGHVS and CDR2 FNYEAQ. The trim removed 3 bases at V and 5 bases at J, leaving 6 bases unmatched.

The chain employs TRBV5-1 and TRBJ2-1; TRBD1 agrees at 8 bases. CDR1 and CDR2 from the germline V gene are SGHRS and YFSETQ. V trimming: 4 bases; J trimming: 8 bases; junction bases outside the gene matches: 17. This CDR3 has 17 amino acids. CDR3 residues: CASSRKADRAEHYEQFF. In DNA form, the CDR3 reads TGCGCCAGCAGCCGAAAAGCGGACAGGGCGGAACACTATGAGCAGTTCTTC.

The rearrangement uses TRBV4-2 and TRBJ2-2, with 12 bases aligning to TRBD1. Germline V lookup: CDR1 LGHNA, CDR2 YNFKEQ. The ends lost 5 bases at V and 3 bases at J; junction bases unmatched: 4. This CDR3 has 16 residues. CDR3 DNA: TGTGCCAGCAGCGAAGGGACAGGGGGCGACACCGGGGAGCTGTTTTTT. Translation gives CASSEGTGGDTGELFF.

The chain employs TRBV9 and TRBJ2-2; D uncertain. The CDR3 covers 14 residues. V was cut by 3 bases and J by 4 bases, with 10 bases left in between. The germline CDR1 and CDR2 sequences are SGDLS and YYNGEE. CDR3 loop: CASSAGSGTGELFF. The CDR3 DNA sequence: TGTGCCAGCAGCGCGGGTTCCGGCACCGGGGAGCTGTTTTTT.

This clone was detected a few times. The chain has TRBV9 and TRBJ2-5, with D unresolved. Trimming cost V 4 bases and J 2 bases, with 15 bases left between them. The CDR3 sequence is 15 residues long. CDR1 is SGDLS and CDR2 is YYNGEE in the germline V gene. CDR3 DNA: TGTGCCAGCAGCCCTCCCCGAGGTGGACAAGAGACCCAGTACTTC. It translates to CASSPPRGGQETQYF.

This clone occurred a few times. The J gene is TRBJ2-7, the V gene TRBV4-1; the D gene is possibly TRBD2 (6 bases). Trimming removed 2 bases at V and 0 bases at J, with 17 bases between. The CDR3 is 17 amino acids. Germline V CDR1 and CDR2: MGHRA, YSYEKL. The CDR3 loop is CASSQPTMGRSSYEQYF. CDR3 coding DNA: TGCGCCAGCAGCCAACCAACCATGGGGAGGAGCTCCTACGAGCAGTACTTC.

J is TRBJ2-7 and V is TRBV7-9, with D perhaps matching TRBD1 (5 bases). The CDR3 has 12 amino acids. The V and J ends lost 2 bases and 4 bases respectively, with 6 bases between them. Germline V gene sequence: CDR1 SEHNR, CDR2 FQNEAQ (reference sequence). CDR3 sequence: CASSLQGYEQYF. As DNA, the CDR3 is TGTGCCAGCAGCTTACAGGGTTACGAGCAGTACTTC.

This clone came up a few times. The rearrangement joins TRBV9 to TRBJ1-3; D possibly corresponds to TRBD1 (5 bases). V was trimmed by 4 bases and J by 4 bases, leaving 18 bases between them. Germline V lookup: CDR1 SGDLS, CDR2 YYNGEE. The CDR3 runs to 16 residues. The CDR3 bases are TGTGCCAGCAGCCCGAGCTTGGGGCCTTTAGGAAACACCATATATTTT. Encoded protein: CASSPSLGPLGNTIYF.

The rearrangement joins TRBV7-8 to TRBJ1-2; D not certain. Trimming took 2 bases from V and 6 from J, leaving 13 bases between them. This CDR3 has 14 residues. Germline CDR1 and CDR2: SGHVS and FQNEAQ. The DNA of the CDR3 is TGTGCCAGCAGCTTATGGAGGGAGTTCGATGGCTACACCTTC. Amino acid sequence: CASSLWREFDGYTF.

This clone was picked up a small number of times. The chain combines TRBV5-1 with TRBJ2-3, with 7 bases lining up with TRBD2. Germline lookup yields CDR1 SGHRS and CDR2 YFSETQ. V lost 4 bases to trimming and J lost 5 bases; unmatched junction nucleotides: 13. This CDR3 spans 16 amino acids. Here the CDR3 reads CASSPPGAGLGDTQYF. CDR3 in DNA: TGCGCCAGCAGCCCCCCAGGAGCGGGGTTGGGAGATACGCAGTATTTT.

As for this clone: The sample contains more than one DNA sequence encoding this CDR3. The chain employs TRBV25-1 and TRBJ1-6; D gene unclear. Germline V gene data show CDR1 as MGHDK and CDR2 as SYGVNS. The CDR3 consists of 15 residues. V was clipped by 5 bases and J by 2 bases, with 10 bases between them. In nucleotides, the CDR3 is TGTGCCAGCAGTCTCGGAGAGCCCTATAATTCACCCCTCCACTTT. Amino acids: CASSLGEPYNSPLHF.

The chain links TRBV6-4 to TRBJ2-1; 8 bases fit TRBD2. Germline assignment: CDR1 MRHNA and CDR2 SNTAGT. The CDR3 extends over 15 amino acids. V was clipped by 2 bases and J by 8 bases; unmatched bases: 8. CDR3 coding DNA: TGTGCCAGCAGTGACGAAGCGGGGGCTTTGGATGAGCAGTTCTTC. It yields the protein CASSDEAGALDEQFF.

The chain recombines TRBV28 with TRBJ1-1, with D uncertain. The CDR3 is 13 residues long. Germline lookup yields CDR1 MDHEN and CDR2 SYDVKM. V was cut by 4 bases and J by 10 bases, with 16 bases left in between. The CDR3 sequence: CASSSGLAFAAFF. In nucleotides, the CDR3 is TGTGCCAGCAGTTCAGGCCTCGCCTTCGCAGCTTTCTTT.

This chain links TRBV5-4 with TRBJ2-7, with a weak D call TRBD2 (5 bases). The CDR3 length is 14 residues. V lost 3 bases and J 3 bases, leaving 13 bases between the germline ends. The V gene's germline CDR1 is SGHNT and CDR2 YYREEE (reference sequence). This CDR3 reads CASSSSGNSYEQYF. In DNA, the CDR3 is TGTGCCAGCAGCTCCTCCGGGAACAGCTACGAGCAGTACTTC.

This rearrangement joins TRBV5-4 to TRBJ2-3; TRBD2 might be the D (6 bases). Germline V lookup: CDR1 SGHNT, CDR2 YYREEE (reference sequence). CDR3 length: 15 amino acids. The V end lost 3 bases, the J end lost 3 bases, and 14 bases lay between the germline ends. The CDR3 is CASSSPGGLTDTQYF. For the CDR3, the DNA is TGTGCCAGCAGCTCCCCCGGGGGATTGACAGATACGCAGTATTTT.

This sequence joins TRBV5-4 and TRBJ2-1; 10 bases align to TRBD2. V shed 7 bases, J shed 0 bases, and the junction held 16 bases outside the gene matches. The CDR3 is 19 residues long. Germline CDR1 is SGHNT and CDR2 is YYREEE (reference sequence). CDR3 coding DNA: TGTGCCAGCTATCCGCCGACTAGCGGGTCACTAATCTCCTACAATGAGCAGTTCTTC. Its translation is CASYPPTSGSLISYNEQFF.

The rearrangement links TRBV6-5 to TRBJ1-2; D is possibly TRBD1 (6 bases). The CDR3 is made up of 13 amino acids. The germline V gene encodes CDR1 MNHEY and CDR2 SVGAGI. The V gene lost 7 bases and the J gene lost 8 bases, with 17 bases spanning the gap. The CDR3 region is CASTDDQGRGYTF. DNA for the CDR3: TGTGCCAGCACCGATGATCAGGGGCGGGGCTACACCTTC.

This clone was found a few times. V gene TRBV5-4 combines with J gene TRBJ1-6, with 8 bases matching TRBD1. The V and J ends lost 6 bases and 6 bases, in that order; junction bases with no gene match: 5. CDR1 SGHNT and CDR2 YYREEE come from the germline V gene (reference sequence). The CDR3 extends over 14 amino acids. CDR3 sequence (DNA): TGTGCCAGCACGGCGGGACAGGCTAATTCACCCCTCCACTTT. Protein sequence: CASTAGQANSPLHF. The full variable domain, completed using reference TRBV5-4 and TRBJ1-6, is ETGVTQSPTHLIKTRGQQVTLRCSSQSGHNTVSWYQQALGQGPQFIFQYYREEENGRGNFPPRFSGLQFPNYSSELNVNALELDDSALYLCASTAGQANSPLHFGNGTRLTVT.

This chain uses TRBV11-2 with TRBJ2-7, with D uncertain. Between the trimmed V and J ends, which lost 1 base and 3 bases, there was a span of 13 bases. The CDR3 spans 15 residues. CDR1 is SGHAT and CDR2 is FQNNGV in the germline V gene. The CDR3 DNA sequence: TGTGCCAGCAGCTTAGTTACAGTTTCCAGCTACGAGCAGTACTTC. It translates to CASSLVTVSSYEQYF.

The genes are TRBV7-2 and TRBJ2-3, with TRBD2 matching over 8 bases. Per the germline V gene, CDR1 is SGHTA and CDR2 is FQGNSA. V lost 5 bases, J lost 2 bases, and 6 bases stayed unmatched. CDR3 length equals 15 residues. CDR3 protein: CASSTVAGPTDTQYF. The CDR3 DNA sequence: TGTGCCAGCAGCACAGTAGCGGGGCCCACAGATACGCAGTATTTT.

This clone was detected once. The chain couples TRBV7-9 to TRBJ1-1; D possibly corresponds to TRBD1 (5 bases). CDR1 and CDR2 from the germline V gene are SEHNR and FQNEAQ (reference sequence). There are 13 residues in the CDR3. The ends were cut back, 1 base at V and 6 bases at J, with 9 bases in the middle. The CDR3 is CASSLGVRAEAFF. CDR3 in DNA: TGTGCCAGCAGCTTAGGGGTCAGGGCTGAAGCTTTCTTT.

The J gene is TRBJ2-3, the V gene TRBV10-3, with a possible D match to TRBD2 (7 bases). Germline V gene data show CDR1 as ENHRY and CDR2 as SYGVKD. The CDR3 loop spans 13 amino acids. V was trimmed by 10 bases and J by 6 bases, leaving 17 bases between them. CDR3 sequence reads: CATVGGASDTQYF. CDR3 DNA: TGTGCCACCGTAGGGGGGGCTTCGGATACGCAGTATTTT.

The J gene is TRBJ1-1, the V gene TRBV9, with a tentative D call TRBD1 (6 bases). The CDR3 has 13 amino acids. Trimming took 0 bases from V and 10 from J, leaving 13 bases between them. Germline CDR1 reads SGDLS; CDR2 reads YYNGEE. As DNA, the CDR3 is TGTGCCAGCAGCGTAGAGACAGGCGGAGGAGCTTTCTTT. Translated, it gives CASSVETGGGAFF.

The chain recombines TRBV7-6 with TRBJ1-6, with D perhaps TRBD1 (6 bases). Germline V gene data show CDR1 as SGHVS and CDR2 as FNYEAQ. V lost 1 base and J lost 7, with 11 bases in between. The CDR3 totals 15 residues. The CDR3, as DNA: TGTGCCAGCAGCTTAGGAGGGGGAAGAAATTCACCCCTCCACTTT. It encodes CASSLGGGRNSPLHF.